This is a list of T cell receptor beta chains from one sample in a study of blood T cell repertoires in COVID-19. Some clones are missing from TCRdb's copy, which holds only in-frame ones; the method was immunoSEQ multiplex PCR. This sample has 100,000 to 150,000 clones; about 86% occur once, and the top ten carry 3.8%. The sample comprised peripheral blood. The receptor source for this set is a woman aged 50 to 65 with acute or convalescent COVID-19. CDR3s include the opening cysteine and the closing phenylalanine or tryptophan. D genes are given only for firm matches. Rows may omit the clone size; those that give it use once, few, many or a size class.

TRBD1 16 . TRBJ1-2 TRBV3-1/TRBV3-2 TGTGCCAGCAGCGAACAGGGCTGGGGACAGGGCTATGGCTACACCTTC CASSEQGWGQGYGYTF
. 14 . TRBJ2-3 TRBV2 TGTGCCACCAAGGGGGGGCACGGCACAGATACGCAGTATTTT CATKGGHGTDTQYF
. 13 few TRBJ2-3 TRBV6-4 TGTGCCAGCAGTGAGGCAGGGGCAGATACGCAGTATTTT CASSEAGADTQYF
. 15 . TRBJ1-1 TRBV6-6 TGTGCCAGCAGTTCACCGGGACTCCCCTCCCGGGAGGCTTTCTTT CASSSPGLPSREAFF
TRBD1 14 once TRBJ1-3 TRBV6-5 TGTGCCAGCAGAAACAGGGGGTCGGGAAACACCATATATTTT CASRNRGSGNTIYF
. 13 . TRBJ2-7 TRBV30 TGTGCCTGGTCTAGGGCAGGGCCCTACGAGCAGTACTTC CAWSRAGPYEQYF
TRBD1 17 . TRBJ1-5 TRBV23-1 TGCGCCAGAACAACAAAGGACAGGGGCTTCGGCAATCAGCCCCAGCATTTT CARTTKDRGFGNQPQHF
. 13 . TRBJ2-1 TRBV9 TGTGCCAGCAGCGTAGCTCCAGGGCGGGAGCAGTTCTTC CASSVAPGREQFF
. 11 . TRBJ1-1 TRBV6-5 TGTGCCAGCAGTTTGGACAGCGAAGCTTTCTTT CASSLDSEAFF
. 15 few TRBJ1-1 TRBV9 TGTGCCAGCAGCGAACAGGGACATCCGAACACTGAAGCTTTCTTT CASSEQGHPNTEAFF
. 14 . TRBJ1-5 TRBV2 TGTGCCAGCAGTGTAATTCGGGACAATCAGCCCCAGCATTTT CASSVIRDNQPQHF
. 13 once TRBJ1-5 TRBV9 TGTGCCAGCAGCTCTGATGTGAGTCAGCCCCAGCATTTT CASSSDVSQPQHF
. 16 . TRBJ2-1 TRBV10-1 TGCGCCAGCAGTGAGGGTTGGGGGGAGCATTACAATGAGCAGTTCTTC CASSEGWGEHYNEQFF
. 15 . TRBJ2-7 TRBV7-2 TGTGCCAGCAGCATTTGGGCGCGGGCCTCCTACGAGCAGTACTTC CASSIWARASYEQYF
. 15 . TRBJ1-3 TRBV11-2 TGTGCCAGCAGGTCAGGGATGAGCTCTGGAAACACCATATATTTT CASRSGMSSGNTIYF
TRBD1 12 . TRBJ1-1 TRBV3-1/TRBV3-2 TGTGCCAGCAGCCCTGGGACAGGGGCAGCTTTCTTT CASSPGTGAAFF
. 13 . TRBJ2-7 TRBV19 TGTGCCAGTAGTAACAGGGGAGGCGGCGAGCAGTACTTC CASSNRGGGEQYF
. 15 . TRBJ1-1 TRBV5-1 TGCGCCAGCAGCTTGGGTCAGGGGTTAGGAACTGAAGCTTTCTTT CASSLGQGLGTEAFF
TRBD2 18 few TRBJ2-5 TRBV7-9 TGTGCCAGCAGCTTAGATTTAGGAAGCGGGGTAGATCAAGAGACCCAGTACTTC CASSLDLGSGVDQETQYF
. 13 . TRBJ1-5 TRBV19 TGTGCCAGTAGTGACAGTGCTCGTCAGCCCCAGCATTTT CASSDSARQPQHF
TRBD1 15 . TRBJ2-7 TRBV12-5 TGTGCTAGTGGGGGCCCGGGACAGGGTACCTACGAGCAGTACTTC CASGGPGQGTYEQYF
. 12 few TRBJ1-2 TRBV9 TGTGCCAGCAGCGAACAGAGAAATGGCTACACCTTC CASSEQRNGYTF
TRBD2 13 . TRBJ2-5 TRBV11-3 TGTGCCAGCAGCGTGTCGGGGACTACCGCCCAGTACTTC CASSVSGTTAQYF
. 13 . TRBJ1-5 TRBV29-1 TGCAGCGTACAGGGAAGGGGCAATCAGCCCCAGCATTTT CSVQGRGNQPQHF
TRBD1 17 once TRBJ1-5 TRBV6-1 TGTGCCAGCAGTGAAGGAGGACCGGGACAGGGGCGTCAGCCCCAGCATTTT CASSEGGPGQGRQPQHF
TRBD2 16 . TRBJ2-2 TRBV29-1 TGCAGCGTTGAAGGGATAGCGGGGGGCTACACCGGGGAGCTGTTTTTT CSVEGIAGGYTGELFF
TRBD2 20 . TRBJ2-1 TRBV4-1 TGCGCCAGCAGCCAAAGTGGACTAGCGGGAGGGCCGGGGTCCTACAATGAGCAGTTCTTC CASSQSGLAGGPGSYNEQFF
. 12 . TRBJ2-1 TRBV2 TGTGCCAGCATATCACAGGGCTATGAGCAGTTCTTC CASISQGYEQFF